Many counts were recorded for the clone carrying this T cell receptor beta chain. The entry originates in a study of regulatory T cells in long-lasting Graves disease. The sample's time point: newly diagnosed GD, antithyroid drugs for less than 3 months. PBMC RNA served as the TCR library source. V was pared by 0 bases and J by 4 bases, with 12 bases of the junction left unmatched. The CDR3 is 18 residues long. Germline loops: CDR1 WNHNN, CDR2 SYGVQD (reference sequence). Combining iRepertoire HTBI primers with Arm-PCR of CDR3 regions, the authors built TCR beta libraries. One entry per CDR3 protein, called by TCRdb with MiXCR from the multiplex PCR reads. The sample consists of approximately 540,000 distinct CDR3 sequences, more than 10% of them appearing once. These data were also reused for a study on T cells in Graves' hyperthyroidism and ophthalmopathy. According to that study: Among thyroid clonotypes expanded above 0.001, most also appeared in blood.

The sequencing used peripheral blood mononuclear cells (PBMCs), collected at new diagnosis, from a patient treated with antithyroid drugs. The clonotype was recovered from a woman in her 30s with Graves disease. The V and J genes are TRBV10-1 and TRBJ2-3; 8 bases are a match to TRBD2. CDR3 sequence reads: CASSESKLAGGPADTQYF. The DNA of the CDR3 is TGCGCCAGCAGTGAGTCGAAACTGGCGGGAGGCCCCGCAGATACGCAGTATTTT.